A single TCR beta chain is shown here with its context. Antigen unknown. The V and J ends lost 5 bases and 0 bases, in that order; junction bases with no gene match: 7. This CDR3 is 15 amino acids long. Germline V gene sequence: CDR1 MNHEY, CDR2 SVGEGT. These data are taken from a study of T-cell memory formation after mild COVID-19. Study-level points and caveats: Certain responding clones were present in pre-infection memory, suggesting participation of cross-reactive memory. The SARS-CoV-2 specificity of second-wave clones reaching peak at day 37 remained unverified.

After 5'RACE with constant-segment primers, TCR alpha and TCR beta cDNA libraries carrying sample barcodes and UMIs were obtained. TCRdb ran MiXCR on the 5' RACE reads and lists one entry per CDR3 protein. The repertoire consists of fewer than 700,000 distinct CDR3 sequences, with roughly 18% occurring once and the leading ten covering about 11%. The sequence was obtained from an adult woman who had mild COVID-19 (a few samples of this study predate the infection). Cell type and time point are not known. Sequences were obtained from PBMCs or a T cell subset sorted from them (not recorded which). The chain is built from TRBV6-2 or TRBV6-3 and TRBJ2-7; 7 nucleotides agree with TRBD2. Here the CDR3 DNA reads TGTGCCAGCAGTCCCGGGGGGAAGAGCTCCTACGAGCAGTACTTC. Protein sequence: CASSPGGKSSYEQYF.